This T cell receptor beta chain comes out of a study of siplizumab effects on memory and regulatory T cells. Study-wide results and limits: Fewer alloreactive sequences mapped to unstimulated CD4+ memory cells under siplizumab. Both greater diversity than memory cells and a major contribution to the alloresponse seemed to characterize naive T cells.

The CDR3 totals 13 residues. The ends lost 8 bases at V and 8 bases at J; junction bases unmatched: 11. Germline V gene data show CDR1 as LNHDA and CDR2 as SQIVND (reference sequence). Worth noting for this clone: Its cognate antigen is unknown.

Sequencing was performed with immunoSEQ multiplex PCR; in TCRdb, only in-frame clones are kept and a portion is missing. The sample holds some 110,000 clones, around 94% seen once. The sequence derives from a human donor in good health. V and J are TRBV19 and TRBJ1-2, with TRBD1 matching 7 bases. Sequenced material: non-Treg CD4+ T cells sorted from blood. CDR3 loop: CASCPTGVRGYTF. DNA for the CDR3: TGTGCCAGTTGCCCCACAGGGGTTCGGGGCTACACCTTC.